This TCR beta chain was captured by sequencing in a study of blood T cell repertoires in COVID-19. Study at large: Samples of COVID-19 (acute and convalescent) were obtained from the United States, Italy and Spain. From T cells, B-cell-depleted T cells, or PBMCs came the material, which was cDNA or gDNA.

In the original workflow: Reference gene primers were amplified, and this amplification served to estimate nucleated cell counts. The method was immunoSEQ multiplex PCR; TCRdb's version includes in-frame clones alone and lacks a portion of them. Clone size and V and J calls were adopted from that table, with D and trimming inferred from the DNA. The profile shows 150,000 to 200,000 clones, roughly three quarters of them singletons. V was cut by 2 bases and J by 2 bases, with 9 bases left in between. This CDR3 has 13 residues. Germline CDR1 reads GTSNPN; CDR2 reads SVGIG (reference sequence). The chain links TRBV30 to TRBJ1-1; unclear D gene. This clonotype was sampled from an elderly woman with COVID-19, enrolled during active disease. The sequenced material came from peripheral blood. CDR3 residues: CAWSPAINTEAFF. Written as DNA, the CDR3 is TGTGCCTGGAGTCCTGCGATCAACACTGAAGCTTTCTTT.